These 2 T cell receptor beta chains were all obtained from the same sample, sequenced in a study of technical replicates of blood from four donors. Some clones are missing from TCRdb's copy, which holds only in-frame ones; the method was immunoSEQ multiplex PCR. The sample lists roughly 80,000 clones, just under 95% occurring once. The material sequenced was T cells isolated from PBMCs. The origin of the receptors is a human donor in good health.

This chain links TRBV7-7 with TRBJ2-1; 8 nucleotides align to TRBD1. The CDR3 is 14 amino acids. CDR1 is SSHAT, CDR2 FNYEAQ, per germline (reference sequence). Trimming cost V 5 bases and J 10 bases; bases outside gene matches: 10. The CDR3 DNA follows: TGTGCCAGCAGCCATGGGGACAGGCCCTTGGAGCAGTTCTTC. Its translation is CASSHGDRPLEQFF.

The chain carries TRBV5-1 and TRBJ1-4; 8 nucleotides align to TRBD1. CDR1 and CDR2 (germline): SGHRS, YFSETQ. The trim removed 2 bases at V and 8 bases at J, leaving 5 bases unmatched. The CDR3 is 14 residues long. CDR3 protein: CASSLSQGEEKLFF. In DNA, the CDR3 is TGCGCCAGCAGCTTATCACAGGGGGAGGAAAAACTGTTTTTT. Based on the CDR3 plus reference TRBV5-1 and TRBJ1-4, the full variable domain is KAGVTQTPRYLIKTRGQQVTLSCSPISGHRSVSWYQQTPGQGLQFLFEYFSETQRNKGNFPGRFSGRQFSNSRSEMNVSTLELGDSALYLCASSLSQGEEKLFFGSGTQLSVL.